Presented here are 5 T cell receptor beta chains from one specimen sequenced in a study of graft-versus-host responses after intestinal transplantation. Profiled with immunoSEQ multiplex PCR; TCRdb holds only in-frame clones, not every one. Among 35,000 to 45,000 clones listed, 91% were seen once. This specimen consisted of PBMCs, obtained 524 days after transplant. The receptors originated from a human patient who received an intestinal transplant, so some T cells may come from the graft donor.

V is TRBV2 and J is TRBJ2-7; D uncertain. The ends were cut back, 6 bases at V and 2 bases at J, with 20 bases in the middle. Germline CDR1 and CDR2: SNHLY and FYNNEI. This CDR3 has 16 amino acids. The CDR3 is CASRVLTGSSPYEQYF. The CDR3 nucleotides are TGTGCCAGCAGGGTCCTTACGGGCTCCAGTCCCTACGAGCAGTACTTC.

The chain links TRBV4-3 to TRBJ2-1; 7 nucleotides line up with TRBD2. The CDR3 is 16 amino acids. Germline V gives CDR1 LGHNA, CDR2 YSLEER. With V trimmed by 0 bases and J by 3 bases, 5 bases remained unmatched. The DNA for the CDR3 is TGCGCCAGCAGCCAAGATGAGGCGGGAGTCTACAATGAGCAGTTCTTC. Residues: CASSQDEAGVYNEQFF.

The sample holds one count of this clone. The genes are TRBV7-8 and TRBJ2-7; D may be TRBD1 (6 bases). The CDR3 is 14 amino acids. Germline CDR1 reads SGHVS; CDR2 reads FQNEAQ. Trimming pared 4 bases from V and 2 bases from J, leaving 12 bases between. The CDR3 DNA sequence: TGTGCCAGCAGCTCCCGGGACAACCCCTACGAGCAGTACTTC. As protein: CASSSRDNPYEQYF.

The V and J genes are TRBV4-1 and TRBJ1-1; the match to TRBD1 covers 7 bases. This CDR3 comprises 14 residues. From germline, CDR1 is MGHRA and CDR2 YSYEKL. J was trimmed by 3 bases and V by 5 bases; bases with no gene match: 6. The CDR3 loop is CASSFGTDDTEAFF. The DNA for the CDR3 is TGCGCCAGCAGCTTTGGGACAGACGACACTGAAGCTTTCTTT.

This chain connects TRBV5-1 to TRBJ2-7; no definite D call. Trimming removed 0 bases at V and 1 base at J, with 8 bases between. Germline CDR1 SGHRS, CDR2 YFSETQ. The CDR3 runs to 14 residues. CDR3 sequence reads: CASSLATLSYEQYF. DNA of the CDR3: TGCGCCAGCAGCTTGGCAACCCTTTCCTACGAGCAGTACTTC. The full variable domain, in which reference TRBV5-1 and TRBJ2-7 provide the parts outside the CDR3, is KAGVTQTPRYLIKTRGQQVTLSCSPISGHRSVSWYQQTPGQGLQFLFEYFSETQRNKGNFPGRFSGRQFSNSRSEMNVSTLELGDSALYLCASSLATLSYEQYFGPGTRLTVT.